This T cell receptor beta chain was recovered during a study of regulatory T cells in long-lasting Graves disease. This CDR3 has 15 amino acids. The V end was cut by 0 bases, the J end by 0 bases, with 9 bases between. Germline CDR1 SGHRS, CDR2 YFSETQ. CDR3-region Arm-PCR and iRepertoire HTBI primers produced the TCR beta libraries. TCRdb reprocessed the multiplex PCR reads with MiXCR, giving one entry per CDR3 protein. Here the sample spans approximately 470,000 distinct CDR3 sequences, roughly 17% being singletons. Time point meaning: newly diagnosed GD, antithyroid drugs for less than 3 months. PBMCs were the source of the RNA used for TCR sequencing. These same data were also listed under a study on T cells in Graves' hyperthyroidism and ophthalmopathy.

The source is a man aged 40-49 years with Graves disease. The chain carries TRBV5-1 and TRBJ1-1; D call uncertain. Here the sequenced sample was peripheral blood mononuclear cells (PBMCs), taken at new diagnosis, from a patient treated with antithyroid drugs. The CDR3 nucleotides read TGCGCCAGCAGCTTGGCGCAGGAGCTGAACACTGAAGCTTTCTTT. Translated: CASSLAQELNTEAFF.